These 11 T cell receptor beta chains were all obtained from the same sample, sequenced in a study of blood T cell repertoires in COVID-19. The method was immunoSEQ multiplex PCR; TCRdb's version includes in-frame clones alone and lacks a portion of them. The table shows about 110,000 clones, with 80% to 90% occurring only once. The sequencing sample was made of peripheral blood. Source of these receptors: a woman aged 55-75 years with acute or convalescent COVID-19.

The chain carries TRBV11-3 and TRBJ2-5; 8 positions match TRBD2. Losses at the gene ends were 5 bases for V and 0 bases for J; bases not matched to a gene: 11. CDR1 SGHNT and CDR2 YENEEA come from the germline V gene. The CDR3 covers 17 residues. CDR3 residues: CASSTNPGGMYQETQYF. In DNA, the CDR3 is TGTGCCAGCAGCACGAACCCGGGGGGGATGTACCAAGAGACCCAGTACTTC.

J is TRBJ1-2 and V is TRBV4-3, with TRBD1 matching over 7 bases. Per the germline V gene, CDR1 is LGHNA and CDR2 is YSLEER. There are 13 residues in the CDR3. The V segment lost 2 bases and the J segment 8 bases; nucleotides outside the gene matches: 5. The CDR3 DNA sequence: TGCGCCAGCAGCCAAACAGGGGCGGGCGGCTACACCTTC. Amino acid sequence: CASSQTGAGGYTF.

This clone was detected only once. J is TRBJ2-7 and V is TRBV6-6, with D possibly TRBD1 on 5 matching bases. The CDR3 has 13 residues. Looked up from germline, CDR1 is MNHNY and CDR2 is SVGAGI (reference sequence). Trimming pared 6 bases from V and 0 bases from J, leaving 9 bases between. As DNA, the CDR3 is TGTGCCAGCAGAGTACAGGACTCCTACGAGCAGTACTTC. It is translated as CASRVQDSYEQYF.

The chain employs TRBV10-3 and TRBJ1-2, with D tentatively TRBD1 (5 bases). The CDR3 has 15 residues. The V end was cut by 4 bases, the J end by 2 bases, with 14 bases between. Looked up from germline, CDR1 is ENHRY and CDR2 is SYGVKD. The CDR3 region is CAISVERGTNYGYTF. In DNA, the CDR3 is TGTGCCATCAGTGTTGAAAGGGGTACCAACTATGGCTACACCTTC.

The chain couples TRBV7-9 to TRBJ2-7, with D hard to call. CDR3 length: 13 amino acids. Germline CDR1 is SEHNR and CDR2 is FQNEAQ (reference sequence). V was shortened by 5 bases and J by 10 bases, with 18 bases between the two germline ends. For the CDR3, the DNA is TGTGCCAGCAGCCCCCTCCTACGAGGCGACCAGTACTTC. It yields the protein CASSPLLRGDQYF.

This chain joins TRBV3-1 (or the pseudogene TRBV3-2) and TRBJ2-7; D is undetermined. This CDR3 region has 14 residues. Germline CDR1 is LGHDT and CDR2 is YNNKEL (reference sequence). V shed 2 bases and J shed 3 bases, with 11 bases lying between them. CDR3 loop: CASSQHRKSYEQYF. The DNA for the CDR3 is TGTGCCAGCAGCCAACACAGAAAGAGCTACGAGCAGTACTTC.

V is TRBV15 and J is TRBJ1-4; D gene uncertain. This CDR3 contains 15 residues. Germline V gives CDR1 LNHNV, CDR2 YYDKDF (reference sequence). Trimming removed 1 base from V and 3 bases from J, with 9 bases in between. The DNA for the CDR3 is TGTGCCACCAGCAGAGCACAAGCGGCTAATGAAAAACTGTTTTTT. This gives the protein CATSRAQAANEKLFF.

This rearrangement joins TRBV24-1 to TRBJ2-6; D unresolved. The CDR3 covers 15 residues. Germline values: CDR1 KGHDR, CDR2 SFDVKD. The V gene lost 3 bases and the J gene lost 4 bases, with 9 bases spanning the gap. The CDR3 sequence is CATSDRGTGANVLTF. CDR3 sequence (DNA): TGTGCCACCAGTGATAGAGGCACGGGGGCCAACGTCCTGACTTTC.

The gene calls are TRBV2 and TRBJ2-7, with D unresolved. V lost 4 bases and J 1 base, leaving 8 bases between the germline ends. CDR3 length equals 13 residues. The germline CDR1 and CDR2 sequences are SNHLY and FYNNEI. CDR3 DNA sequence: TGTGCCAGCAGTGGAGTCGGGTCCTACGAGCAGTACTTC. It codes for CASSGVGSYEQYF.

This chain joins TRBV6-4 and TRBJ2-1; 8 bases are a match to TRBD2. The germline gives CDR1 MRHNA, CDR2 SNTAGT. The J segment lost 6 bases and the V segment lost 7 bases, leaving 11 bases of the junction unmatched. CDR3 length equals 15 residues. CDR3 coding DNA: TGTGCCAGCATCGGGGTTGAGCGGGGGACCAATGAGCAGTTCTTC. Amino acids: CASIGVERGTNEQFF.

The chain employs TRBV19 and TRBJ1-3; possibly TRBD1 for D (5 bases). The CDR3 consists of 16 residues. V was pared by 1 base and J by 0 bases, with 10 bases between. Germline-derived CDR1 and CDR2 are LNHDA and SQIVND (reference sequence). CDR3 in DNA: TGTGCCAGTAGTATAGGCAGGGCCGACTCTGGAAACACCATATATTTT. This codes for CASSIGRADSGNTIYF.